The clone carrying this TCR beta chain has a count of ten or more. Antigen specificity is unknown. Noted time point: newly diagnosed GD, antithyroid drugs for less than 3 months. RNA from PBMCs was the source of the TCR library. The data originate from a study of regulatory T cells in long-lasting Graves disease. Study-wide findings and caveats: Under persistent disease, TRBV28, TRBJ1-2 and TRBJ2-5 were used preferentially.

Relying on iRepertoire HTBI primers and Arm-PCR of CDR3 regions, the team built TCR beta libraries. The authors' processing: Segment identification across samples yielded 60 to 80 TRBV and some 13 TRBJ segments. TCRdb reprocessed the multiplex PCR reads via MiXCR and lists one record per CDR3 protein. These V and J calls derive from TCRdb rather than the authors' analysis. In the table there are approximately 470,000 distinct CDR3 sequences, around 15% of which are singletons. The CDR3 totals 14 residues. Trimming cost V 6 bases and J 7 bases; bases outside gene matches: 5. From germline, CDR1 is MDHEN and CDR2 SYDVKM. The same specimen was also included in a second study, on T cells in Graves' hyperthyroidism and ophthalmopathy. From that study: When the TCR CDR3 underwent first-round RT-PCR, the HTBI primer set was used.

The chain links TRBV28 to TRBJ2-2; the match to TRBD1 covers 10 bases. The TCR originated in a man aged 40-49 years with Graves disease. The starting material was peripheral blood mononuclear cells (PBMCs), obtained at new diagnosis, from a patient treated with antithyroid drugs. The CDR3 region is CASSRQGAGGELFF. CDR3 in DNA: TGTGCCAGCAGCCGACAGGGGGCCGGCGGGGAGCTGTTTTTT. The full variable domain, completed using reference TRBV28 and TRBJ2-2, is DVKVTQSSRYLVKRTGEKVFLECVQDMDHENMFWYRQDPGLGLRLIYFSYDVKMKEKGDIPEGYSVSREKKERFSLILESASTNQTSMYLCASSRQGAGGELFFGEGSRLTVL.